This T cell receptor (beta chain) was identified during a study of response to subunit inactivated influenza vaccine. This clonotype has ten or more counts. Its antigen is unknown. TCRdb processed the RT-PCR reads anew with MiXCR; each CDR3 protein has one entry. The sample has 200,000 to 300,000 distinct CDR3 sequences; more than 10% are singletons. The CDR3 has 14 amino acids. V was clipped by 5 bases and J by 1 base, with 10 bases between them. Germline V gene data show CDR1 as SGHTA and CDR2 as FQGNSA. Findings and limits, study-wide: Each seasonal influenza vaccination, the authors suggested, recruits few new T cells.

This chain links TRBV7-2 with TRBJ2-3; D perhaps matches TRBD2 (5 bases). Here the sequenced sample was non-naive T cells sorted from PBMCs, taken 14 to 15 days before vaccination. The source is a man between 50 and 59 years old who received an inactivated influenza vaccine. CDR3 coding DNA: TGTGCCAGCAGCCCGTATAGCGGCACAGATACGCAGTATTTT. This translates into CASSPYSGTDTQYF.